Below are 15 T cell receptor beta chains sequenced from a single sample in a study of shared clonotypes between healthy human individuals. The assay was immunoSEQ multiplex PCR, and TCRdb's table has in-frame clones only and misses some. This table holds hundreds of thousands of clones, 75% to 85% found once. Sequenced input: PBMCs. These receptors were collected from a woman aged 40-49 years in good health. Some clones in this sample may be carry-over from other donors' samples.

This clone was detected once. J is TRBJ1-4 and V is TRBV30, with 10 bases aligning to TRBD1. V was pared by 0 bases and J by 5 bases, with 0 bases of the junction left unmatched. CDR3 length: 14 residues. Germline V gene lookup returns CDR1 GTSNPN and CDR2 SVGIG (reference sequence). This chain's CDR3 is CAWSVGQGNEKLFF. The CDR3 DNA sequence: TGTGCCTGGAGTGTGGGACAGGGGAATGAAAAACTGTTTTTT.

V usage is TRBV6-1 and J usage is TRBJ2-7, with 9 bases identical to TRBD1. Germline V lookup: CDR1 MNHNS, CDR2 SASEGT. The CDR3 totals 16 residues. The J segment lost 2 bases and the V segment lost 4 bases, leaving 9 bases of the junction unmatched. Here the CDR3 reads CASSAEQGAYTYEQYF. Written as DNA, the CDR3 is TGTGCCAGCAGTGCAGAACAGGGGGCGTATACCTACGAGCAGTACTTC.

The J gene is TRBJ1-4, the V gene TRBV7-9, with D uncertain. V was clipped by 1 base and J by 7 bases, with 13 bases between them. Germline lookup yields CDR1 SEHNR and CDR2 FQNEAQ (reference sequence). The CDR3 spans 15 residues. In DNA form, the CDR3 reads TGTGCCAGCAGCTTAGAGGCCCAAGGCGGTGAAAAACTGTTTTTT. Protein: CASSLEAQGGEKLFF.

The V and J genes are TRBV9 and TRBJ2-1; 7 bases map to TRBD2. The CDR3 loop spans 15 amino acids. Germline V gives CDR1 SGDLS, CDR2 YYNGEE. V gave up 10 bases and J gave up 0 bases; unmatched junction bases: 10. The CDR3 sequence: CARSQREGSYNEQFF. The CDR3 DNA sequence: TGTGCCCGATCTCAGAGGGAGGGCTCCTACAATGAGCAGTTCTTC. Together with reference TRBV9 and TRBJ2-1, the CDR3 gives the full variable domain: DSGVTQTPKHLITATGQRVTLRCSPRSGDLSVYWYQQSLDQGLQFLIQYYNGEERAKGNILERFSAQQFPDLHSELNLSSLELGDSALYFCARSQREGSYNEQFFGPGTRLTVL.

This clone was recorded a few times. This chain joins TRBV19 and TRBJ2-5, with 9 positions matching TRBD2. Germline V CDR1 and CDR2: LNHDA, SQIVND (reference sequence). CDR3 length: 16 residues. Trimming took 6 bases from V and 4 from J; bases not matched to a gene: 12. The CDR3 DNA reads TGTGCCAGTAGGAGCTCCGGGACTAGCAGTATAGAGACCCAGTACTTC. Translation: CASRSSGTSSIETQYF. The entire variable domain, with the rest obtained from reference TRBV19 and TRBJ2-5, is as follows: DGGITQSPKYLFRKEGQNVTLSCEQNLNHDAMYWYRQDPGQGLRLIYYSQIVNDFQKGDIAEGYSVSREKKESFPLTVTSAQKNPTAFYLCASRSSGTSSIETQYFGPGTRLLVL.

CDR3 sequence reads: CASSGGGQGQETQYF. DNA for the CDR3: TGTGCCAGCAGTGGGGGGGGACAGGGTCAAGAGACCCAGTACTTC. The chain combines TRBV25-1 with TRBJ2-5; 9 bases match TRBD1. The CDR3 is made up of 15 amino acids. Germline V CDR1 and CDR2: MGHDK, SYGVNS. Losses at the gene ends were 4 bases for V and 2 bases for J; bases not matched to a gene: 5.

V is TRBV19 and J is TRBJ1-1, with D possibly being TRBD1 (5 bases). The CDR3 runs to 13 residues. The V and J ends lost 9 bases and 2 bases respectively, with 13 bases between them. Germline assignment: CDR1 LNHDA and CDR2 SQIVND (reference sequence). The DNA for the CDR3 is TGTGCCAGCCTCCGGGACGGAAACACTGAAGCTTTCTTT. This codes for CASLRDGNTEAFF.

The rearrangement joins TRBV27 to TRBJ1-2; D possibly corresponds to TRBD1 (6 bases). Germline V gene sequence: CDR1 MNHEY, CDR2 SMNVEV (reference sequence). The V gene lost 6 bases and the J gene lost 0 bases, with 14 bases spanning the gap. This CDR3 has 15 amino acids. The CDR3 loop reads CASRKTGETNYGYTF. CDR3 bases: TGTGCCAGCAGAAAGACAGGCGAAACTAACTATGGCTACACCTTC.

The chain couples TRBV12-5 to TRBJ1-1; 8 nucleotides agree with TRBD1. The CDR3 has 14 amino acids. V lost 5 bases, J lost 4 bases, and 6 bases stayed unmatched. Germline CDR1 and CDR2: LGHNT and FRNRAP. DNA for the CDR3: TGTGCTAGTGGTCAAACAGGGGGTGTCACTGAAGCTTTCTTT. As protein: CASGQTGGVTEAFF.

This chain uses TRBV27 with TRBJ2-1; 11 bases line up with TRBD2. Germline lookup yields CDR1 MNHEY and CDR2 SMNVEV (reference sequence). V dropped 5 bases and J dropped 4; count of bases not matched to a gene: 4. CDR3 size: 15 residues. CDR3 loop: CASSLIAGGYNEQFF. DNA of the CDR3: TGTGCCAGCAGTCTAATAGCGGGAGGGTACAATGAGCAGTTCTTC.

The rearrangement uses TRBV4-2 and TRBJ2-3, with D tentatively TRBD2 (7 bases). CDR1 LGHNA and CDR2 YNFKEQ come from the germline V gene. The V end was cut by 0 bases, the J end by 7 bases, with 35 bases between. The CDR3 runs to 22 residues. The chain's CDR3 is CASSQENGGLLATKSEQYTQYF. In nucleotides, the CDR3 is TGTGCCAGCAGCCAAGAAAACGGGGGGCTCCTCGCGACCAAGTCTGAGCAATATACGCAGTATTTT.

The chain's CDR3 is CASSFGQGDTEAFF. CDR3 nucleotides: TGTGCCAGCAGCTTCGGACAGGGTGATACTGAAGCTTTCTTT. The chain carries TRBV7-9 and TRBJ1-1; 8 positions agree with TRBD1. V gave up 3 bases and J gave up 5 bases; unmatched junction bases: 5. The CDR3 length is 14 residues. The germline CDR1 and CDR2 sequences are SEHNR and FQNEAQ (reference sequence).

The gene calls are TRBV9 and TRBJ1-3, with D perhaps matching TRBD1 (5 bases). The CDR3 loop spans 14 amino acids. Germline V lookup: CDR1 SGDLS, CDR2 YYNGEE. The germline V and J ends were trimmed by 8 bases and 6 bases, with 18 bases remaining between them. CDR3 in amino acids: CASSVGRVANTIYF. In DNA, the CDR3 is TGTGCCAGTTCAGTGGGACGAGTTGCAAACACCATATATTTT.

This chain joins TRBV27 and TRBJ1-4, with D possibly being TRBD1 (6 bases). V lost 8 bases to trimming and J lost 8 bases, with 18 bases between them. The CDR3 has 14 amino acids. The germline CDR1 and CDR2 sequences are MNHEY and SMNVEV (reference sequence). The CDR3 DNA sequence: TGTGCCAGCTCCTCGACAGGCGGGGGGGAAAAACTGTTTTTT. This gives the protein CASSSTGGGEKLFF.

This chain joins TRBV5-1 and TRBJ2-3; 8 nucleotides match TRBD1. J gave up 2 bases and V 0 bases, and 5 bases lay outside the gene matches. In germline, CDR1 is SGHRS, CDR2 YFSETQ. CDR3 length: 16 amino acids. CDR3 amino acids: CASSLDQGAPTDTQYF. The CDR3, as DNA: TGCGCCAGCAGCTTGGACCAGGGGGCGCCCACAGATACGCAGTATTTT.